These 27 T cell receptor beta chains were sequenced from one sample in a study of T cells expressing NK-cell markers. No DNA is given; TCRdb re-called the 5' RACE reads and lists each CDR3 protein once. Here the sample table reports about half a million distinct CDR3 sequences. Sequenced sample: blood T cells: a sorted CD56 or NKG2C T cell subset, CD4+ or CD8+ T cells, or bulk PBMC T cells (not recorded which). The receptors originated from a woman aged 45 to 65 in good health.

The rearrangement uses TRBV28 and TRBJ2-7; TCRdb calls TRBD2, which cannot be checked without DNA. The germline gives CDR1 MDHEN, CDR2 SYDVKM. This CDR3 comprises 18 residues. CDR3 region: CASSFEPGLTTRTYEQYF.

V gene TRBV11-2 combines with J gene TRBJ1-6; checking the TCRdb D call of TRBD1 is not possible without DNA. The CDR3 sequence is 14 residues long. Germline CDR1 is SGHAT and CDR2 is FQNNGV. The CDR3 spells CASSEQGSNSPLHF.

The chain is built from TRBV6-4 and TRBJ2-3; the D call of TRBD2 rests on TCRdb alone, since no DNA is present to check it. Germline V gene lookup returns CDR1 MRHNA and CDR2 SNTAGT. CDR3 length: 15 amino acids. This chain's CDR3 is CASSETSGRADTQYF.

The chain carries TRBV7-2 and TRBJ2-1; TCRdb selects TRBD2, and the lack of DNA leaves this call unchecked. The CDR3 runs 14 residues. The germline CDR1 and CDR2 sequences are SGHTA and FQGNSA. The CDR3 here is CASGILAGANEQFF.

V gene TRBV12-3 or TRBV12-4 combines with J gene TRBJ1-4. CDR3 length: 13 amino acids. The CDR3 reads CATRSGEVEKLFF.

The CDR3 region is CASSLLSGAGELFF. The chain carries TRBV7-2 and TRBJ2-2; the TCRdb D gene call, TRBD2, has no DNA to confirm it. The CDR3 has 14 amino acids. Germline V gene lookup returns CDR1 SGHTA and CDR2 FQGNSA. Filled out from reference TRBV7-2 and TRBJ2-2, the complete variable domain reads GAGVSQSPSNKVTEKGKDVELRCDPISGHTALYWYRQSLGQGLEFLIYFQGNSAPDKSGLPSDRFSAERTGGSVSTLTIQRTQQEDSAVYLCASSLLSGAGELFFGEGSRLTVL.

V is TRBV20-1 and J is TRBJ2-7; TCRdb lists TRBD2, though no DNA is available to test this call. The V gene's germline CDR1 is DFQATT and CDR2 SNEGSKA (reference sequence). The CDR3 extends over 15 amino acids. The CDR3 here is CSARGLTSGVYEQYF.

This chain links TRBV5-6 with TRBJ2-4. The CDR3 loop spans 14 amino acids. From germline, CDR1 is SGHDT and CDR2 YYEEEE. The CDR3 spells CASSPGVIKNIQYF.

V gene TRBV24-1 combines with J gene TRBJ2-2; TCRdb lists TRBD1, though no DNA is available to test this call. CDR3 length: 14 residues. The V gene's germline CDR1 is KGHDR and CDR2 SFDVKD. The CDR3: CATRQGANTGELFF.

The V gene is TRBV12-3 or TRBV12-4, the J gene TRBJ1-6; the D call of TRBD1 rests on TCRdb alone, since no DNA is present to check it. The CDR3 extends over 16 amino acids. CDR3: CASSLGTGGDNSPLHF.

The V and J genes are TRBV9 and TRBJ2-5. The CDR3 contains 15 residues. Germline lookup yields CDR1 SGDLS and CDR2 YYNGEE. The CDR3 spells CASSGAAGSWETQYF.

The V call is TRBV5-6, the J call TRBJ2-7; lacking DNA, the TRBD1 call made by TCRdb goes unchecked. The germline V gene has CDR1 SGHDT and CDR2 YYEEEE. This CDR3 comprises 14 residues. Here the CDR3 reads CASSSRGVASEQYF.

The rearrangement joins TRBV9 to TRBJ2-3. There are 15 residues in the CDR3. Looked up from germline, CDR1 is SGDLS and CDR2 is YYNGEE. CDR3 sequence: CASSTLALGTDTQYF.

The genes are TRBV18 and TRBJ2-7; TCRdb names TRBD1, which stays unverified in the absence of DNA. CDR1 KGHSH and CDR2 LQKENI come from the germline V gene. This CDR3 contains 14 residues. The CDR3 reads CASAGTGVSYEQYF.

J is TRBJ2-6 and V is TRBV7-9; TCRdb's assignment of TRBD1 cannot be checked, as there is no DNA. CDR1 SEHNR and CDR2 FQNEAQ come from the germline V gene (reference sequence). CDR3 length: 19 residues. This CDR3 is CASSRPWTGGISGANVLTF.

The chain uses TRBV3-1 and TRBJ2-3; TCRdb selects TRBD1, and the lack of DNA leaves this call unchecked. CDR1 LGHDT and CDR2 YNNKEL come from the germline V gene (reference sequence). The CDR3 is made up of 11 amino acids. The CDR3 protein is CASSGADTQYF.

The rearrangement links TRBV13 to TRBJ1-3; TCRdb's D call of TRBD1 is untestable without DNA. This CDR3 region has 17 residues. Germline-derived CDR1 and CDR2 are PRHDT and FYEKMQ (reference sequence). CDR3 loop: CASSIGQGTISGNTIYF.

The rearrangement joins TRBV20-1 to TRBJ1-1. The CDR3 runs to 12 residues. Germline CDR1 DFQATT, CDR2 SNEGSKA (reference sequence). The CDR3: CSKAQGNTEAFF.

V and J are TRBV12-3 or TRBV12-4 and TRBJ2-7. The CDR3 length is 15 residues. The CDR3 loop reads CASSREPANSYEQYF.

The chain recombines TRBV12-3 or TRBV12-4 with TRBJ2-5; TCRdb outputs TRBD1, but without DNA this stays unchecked. CDR3 length: 15 residues. CDR3 in amino acids: CASSTSGAGEETQYF.

The V and J genes are TRBV20-1 and TRBJ2-5; the TCRdb call, TRBD1, lacks DNA for checking. The CDR3 is 13 residues long. Per the germline V gene, CDR1 is DFQATT and CDR2 is SNEGSKA (reference sequence). CDR3: CSAKVGGWETQYF.

The CDR3 region is CASSLERRQVEQFF. V and J are TRBV7-9 and TRBJ2-1. Germline V gives CDR1 SEHNR, CDR2 FQNEAQ (reference sequence). The CDR3 loop spans 14 amino acids. The full variable domain, with the rest looked up from reference TRBV7-9 and TRBJ2-1, is DTGVSQNPRHKITKRGQNVTFRCDPISEHNRLYWYRQTLGQGPEFLTYFQNEAQLEKSRLLSDRFSAERPKGSFSTLEIQRTEQGDSAMYLCASSLERRQVEQFFGPGTRLTVL.

V and J are TRBV14 and TRBJ1-2. The CDR3 has 13 residues. CDR1 SGHDN and CDR2 FVKESK come from the germline V gene. The CDR3 spells CASSQVVNYGYTF.

The rearrangement joins TRBV5-1 to TRBJ2-5; TCRdb selects TRBD2, and the lack of DNA leaves this call unchecked. CDR3 length equals 22 residues. In germline, CDR1 is SGHRS, CDR2 YFSETQ. CDR3 amino acids: CASSSHPLAGERKELVQETQYF.

J is TRBJ2-7 and V is TRBV20-1; the D gene TCRdb calls, TRBD2, cannot be checked with no DNA. Germline V gene sequence: CDR1 DFQATT, CDR2 SNEGSKA (reference sequence). The length of the CDR3 is 11 residues. CDR3 region: CSAQGGYEQYF.

The chain couples TRBV2 to TRBJ2-7; TCRdb selects TRBD1, and the lack of DNA leaves this call unchecked. CDR3 length equals 14 residues. Germline V gene data show CDR1 as SNHLY and CDR2 as FYNNEI. CDR3 in amino acids: CASSVDITPYEQYF.

The genes are TRBV5-1 and TRBJ2-5. Looked up from germline, CDR1 is SGHRS and CDR2 is YFSETQ. This CDR3 comprises 13 residues. CDR3: CASSLVLSETQYF.